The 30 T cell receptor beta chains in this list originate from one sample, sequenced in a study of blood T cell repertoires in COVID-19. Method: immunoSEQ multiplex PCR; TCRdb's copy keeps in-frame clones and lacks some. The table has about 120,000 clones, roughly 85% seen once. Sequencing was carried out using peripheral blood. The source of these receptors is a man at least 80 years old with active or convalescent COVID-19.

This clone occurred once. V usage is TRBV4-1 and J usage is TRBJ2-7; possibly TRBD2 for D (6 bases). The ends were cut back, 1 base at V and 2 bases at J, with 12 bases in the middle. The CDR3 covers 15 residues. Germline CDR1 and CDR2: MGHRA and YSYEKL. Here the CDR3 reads CASSQGSSGPYEQYF. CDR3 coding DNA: TGCGCCAGCAGCCAAGGCAGTAGCGGCCCCTACGAGCAGTACTTC.

The CDR3 DNA follows: TGTGCCAGCAGCACCCAGGGGGCCGGCGGCTACACCTTC. This encodes CASSTQGAGGYTF. The V and J genes are TRBV7-9 and TRBJ1-2, with 8 bases aligning to TRBD1. Unmatched junction bases numbered 7, after V lost 5 bases and J lost 8 bases. Germline V gives CDR1 SEHNR, CDR2 FQNEAQ (reference sequence). This CDR3 contains 13 residues.

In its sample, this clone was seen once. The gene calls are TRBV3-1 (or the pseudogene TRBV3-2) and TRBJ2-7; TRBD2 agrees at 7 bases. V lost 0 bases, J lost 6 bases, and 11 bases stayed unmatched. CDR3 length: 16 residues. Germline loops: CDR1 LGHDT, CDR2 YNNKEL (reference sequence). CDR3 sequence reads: CASSQDLVAGAVEQYF. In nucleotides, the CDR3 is TGTGCCAGCAGCCAAGATCTTGTAGCGGGCGCAGTCGAGCAGTACTTC.

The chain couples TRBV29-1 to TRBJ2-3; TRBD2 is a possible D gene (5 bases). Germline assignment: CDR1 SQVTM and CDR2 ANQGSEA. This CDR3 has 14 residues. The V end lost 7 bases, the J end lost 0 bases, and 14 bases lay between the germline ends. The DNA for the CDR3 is TGCAGCGAGAGGGTTTTTGCTAGCACAGATACGCAGTATTTT. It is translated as CSERVFASTDTQYF.

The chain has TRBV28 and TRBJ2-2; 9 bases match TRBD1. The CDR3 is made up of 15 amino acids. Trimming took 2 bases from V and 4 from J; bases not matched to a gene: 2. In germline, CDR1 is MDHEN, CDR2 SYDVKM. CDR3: CASSLDRGFTGELFF. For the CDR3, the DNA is TGTGCCAGCAGTTTAGACAGGGGGTTCACCGGGGAGCTGTTTTTT.

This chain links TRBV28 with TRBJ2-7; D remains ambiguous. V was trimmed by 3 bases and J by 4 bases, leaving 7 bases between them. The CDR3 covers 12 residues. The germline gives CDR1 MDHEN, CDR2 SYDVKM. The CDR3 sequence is CASSFTEYEQYF. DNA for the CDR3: TGTGCCAGCAGTTTTACTGAGTACGAGCAGTACTTC.

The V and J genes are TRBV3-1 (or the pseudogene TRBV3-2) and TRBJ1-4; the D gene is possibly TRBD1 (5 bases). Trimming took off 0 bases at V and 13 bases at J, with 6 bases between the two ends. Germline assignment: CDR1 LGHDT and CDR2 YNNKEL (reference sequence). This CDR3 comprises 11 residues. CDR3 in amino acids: CASSQEGPLFF. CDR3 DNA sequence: TGTGCCAGCAGCCAAGAGGGGCCACTGTTTTTT.

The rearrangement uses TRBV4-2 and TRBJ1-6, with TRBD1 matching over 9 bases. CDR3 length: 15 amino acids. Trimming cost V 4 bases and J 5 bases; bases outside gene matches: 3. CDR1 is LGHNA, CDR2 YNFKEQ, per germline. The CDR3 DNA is TGTGCCAGCAGCCTAAGACAGGGGGATAATTCACCCCTCCACTTT. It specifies CASSLRQGDNSPLHF.

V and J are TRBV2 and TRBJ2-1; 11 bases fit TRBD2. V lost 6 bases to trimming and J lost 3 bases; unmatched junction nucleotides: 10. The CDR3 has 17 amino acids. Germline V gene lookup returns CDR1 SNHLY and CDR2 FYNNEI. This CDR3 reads CASSPLAGGHLYNEQFF. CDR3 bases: TGTGCCAGCAGCCCCCTAGCGGGAGGCCACCTCTACAATGAGCAGTTCTTC.

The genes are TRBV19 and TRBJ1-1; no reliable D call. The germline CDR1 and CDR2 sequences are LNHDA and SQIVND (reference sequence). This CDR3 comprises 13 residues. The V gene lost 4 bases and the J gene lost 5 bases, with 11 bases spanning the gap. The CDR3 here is CASSKQARTEAFF. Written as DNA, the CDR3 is TGTGCCAGTAGTAAACAAGCGAGAACTGAAGCTTTCTTT.

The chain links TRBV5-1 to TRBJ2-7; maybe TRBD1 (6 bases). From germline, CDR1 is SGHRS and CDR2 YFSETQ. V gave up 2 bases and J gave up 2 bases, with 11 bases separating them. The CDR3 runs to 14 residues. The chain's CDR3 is CASSFDRPAYEQYF. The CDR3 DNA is TGCGCCAGCAGCTTCGACAGGCCCGCCTACGAGCAGTACTTC. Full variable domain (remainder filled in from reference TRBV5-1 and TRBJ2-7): KAGVTQTPRYLIKTRGQQVTLSCSPISGHRSVSWYQQTPGQGLQFLFEYFSETQRNKGNFPGRFSGRQFSNSRSEMNVSTLELGDSALYLCASSFDRPAYEQYFGPGTRLTVT.

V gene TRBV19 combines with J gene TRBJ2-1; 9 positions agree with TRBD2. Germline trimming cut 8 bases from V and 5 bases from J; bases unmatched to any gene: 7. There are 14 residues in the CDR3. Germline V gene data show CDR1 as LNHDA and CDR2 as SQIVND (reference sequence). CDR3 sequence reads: CASERASGDNEQFF. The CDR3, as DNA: TGTGCCAGTGAGAGGGCTAGCGGGGACAATGAGCAGTTCTTC.

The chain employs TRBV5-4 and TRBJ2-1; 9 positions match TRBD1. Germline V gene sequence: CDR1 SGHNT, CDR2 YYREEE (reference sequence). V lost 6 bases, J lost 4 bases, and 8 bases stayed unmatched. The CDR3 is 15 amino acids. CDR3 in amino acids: CASNPDRGAYNEQFF. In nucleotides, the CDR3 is TGTGCCAGCAACCCGGACAGGGGCGCGTACAATGAGCAGTTCTTC.

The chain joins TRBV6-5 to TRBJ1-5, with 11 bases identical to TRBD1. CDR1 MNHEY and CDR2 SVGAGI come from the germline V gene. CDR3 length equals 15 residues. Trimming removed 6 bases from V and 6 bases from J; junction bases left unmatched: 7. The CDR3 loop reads CASRRRTGGGQPQHF. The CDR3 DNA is TGTGCCAGCAGAAGGAGGACAGGGGGCGGTCAGCCCCAGCATTTT.

In DNA form, the CDR3 reads TGTGCCAGCAGCTTGTCTGTGGGTCCCGCAGGGGGCTGGGGCTACACCTTC. Encoded protein: CASSLSVGPAGGWGYTF. J is TRBJ1-2 and V is TRBV7-2; 8 bases agree with TRBD1. The J segment lost 8 bases and the V segment lost 3 bases, leaving 17 bases of the junction unmatched. From germline, CDR1 is SGHTA and CDR2 FQGNSA. There are 17 residues in the CDR3. Based on the CDR3 plus reference TRBV7-2 and TRBJ1-2, the full variable domain is GAGVSQSPSNKVTEKGKDVELRCDPISGHTALYWYRQSLGQGLEFLIYFQGNSAPDKSGLPSDRFSAERTGGSVSTLTIQRTQQEDSAVYLCASSLSVGPAGGWGYTFGSGTRLTVV.

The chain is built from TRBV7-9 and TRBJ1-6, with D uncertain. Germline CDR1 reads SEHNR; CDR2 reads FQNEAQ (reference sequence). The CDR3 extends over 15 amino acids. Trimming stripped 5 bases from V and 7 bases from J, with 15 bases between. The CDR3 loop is CASSPPWTGNSPLHF. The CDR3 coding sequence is TGTGCCAGCAGCCCTCCCTGGACGGGGAATTCACCCCTCCACTTT.

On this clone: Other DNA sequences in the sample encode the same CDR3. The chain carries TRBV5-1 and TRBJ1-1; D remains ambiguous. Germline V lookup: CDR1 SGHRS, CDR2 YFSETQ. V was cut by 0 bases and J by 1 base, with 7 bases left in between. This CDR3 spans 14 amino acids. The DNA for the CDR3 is TGCGCCAGCAGCTTGGGAGGGCAGAACACTGAAGCTTTCTTT. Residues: CASSLGGQNTEAFF.

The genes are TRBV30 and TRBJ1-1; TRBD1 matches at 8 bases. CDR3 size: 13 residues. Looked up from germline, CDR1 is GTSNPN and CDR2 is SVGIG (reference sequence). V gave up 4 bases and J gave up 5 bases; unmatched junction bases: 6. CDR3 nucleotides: TGTGCCTGGATTTGGACAGGGCGAACTGAAGCTTTCTTT. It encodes CAWIWTGRTEAFF.

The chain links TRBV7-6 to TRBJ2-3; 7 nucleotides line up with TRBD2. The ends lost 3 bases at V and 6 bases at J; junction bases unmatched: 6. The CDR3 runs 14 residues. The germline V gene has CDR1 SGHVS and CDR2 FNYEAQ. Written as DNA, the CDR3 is TGTGCCAGCAGCTTGCTGCGGGGGTCTGATACGCAGTATTTT. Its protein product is CASSLLRGSDTQYF.

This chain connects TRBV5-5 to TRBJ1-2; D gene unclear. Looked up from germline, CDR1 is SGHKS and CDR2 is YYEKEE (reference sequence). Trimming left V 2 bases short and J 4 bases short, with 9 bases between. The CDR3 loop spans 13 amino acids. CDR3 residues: CASSFAATYGYTF. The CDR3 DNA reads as TGTGCCAGCAGCTTCGCGGCAACCTATGGCTACACCTTC.

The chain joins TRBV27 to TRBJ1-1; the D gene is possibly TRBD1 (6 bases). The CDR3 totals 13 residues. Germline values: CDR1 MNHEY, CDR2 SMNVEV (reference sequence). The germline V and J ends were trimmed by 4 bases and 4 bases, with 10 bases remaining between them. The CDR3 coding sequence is TGTGCCAGCAGTTACAGGGTTGGCACTGAAGCTTTCTTT. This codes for CASSYRVGTEAFF.

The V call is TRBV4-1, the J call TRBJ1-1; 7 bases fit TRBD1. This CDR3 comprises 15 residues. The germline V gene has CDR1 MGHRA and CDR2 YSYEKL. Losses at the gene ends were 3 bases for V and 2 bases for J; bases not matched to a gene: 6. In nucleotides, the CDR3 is TGCGCCAGCAGCCAGGCGGGACAGCAAAACACTGAAGCTTTCTTT. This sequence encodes CASSQAGQQNTEAFF.

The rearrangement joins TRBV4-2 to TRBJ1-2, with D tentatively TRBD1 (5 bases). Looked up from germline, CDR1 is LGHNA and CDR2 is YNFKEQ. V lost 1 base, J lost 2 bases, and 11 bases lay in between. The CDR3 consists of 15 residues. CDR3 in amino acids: CASSQGQGKNYGYTF. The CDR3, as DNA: TGTGCCAGCAGCCAAGGCCAGGGCAAAAACTATGGCTACACCTTC.

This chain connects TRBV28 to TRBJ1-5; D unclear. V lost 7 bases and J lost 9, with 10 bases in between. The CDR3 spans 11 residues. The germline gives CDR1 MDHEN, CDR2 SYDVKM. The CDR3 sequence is CASNSVGPQHF. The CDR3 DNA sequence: TGTGCCAGCAATTCGGTTGGGCCCCAGCATTTT. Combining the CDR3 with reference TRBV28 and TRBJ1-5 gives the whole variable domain DVKVTQSSRYLVKRTGEKVFLECVQDMDHENMFWYRQDPGLGLRLIYFSYDVKMKEKGDIPEGYSVSREKKERFSLILESASTNQTSMYLCASNSVGPQHFGDGTRLSIL.

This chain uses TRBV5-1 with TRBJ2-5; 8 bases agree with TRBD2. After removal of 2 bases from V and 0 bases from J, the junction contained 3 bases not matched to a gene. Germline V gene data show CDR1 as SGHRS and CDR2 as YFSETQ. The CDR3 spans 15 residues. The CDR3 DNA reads TGCGCCAGCAGCTTTCTGCGGGGGGACCAAGAGACCCAGTACTTC. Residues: CASSFLRGDQETQYF.

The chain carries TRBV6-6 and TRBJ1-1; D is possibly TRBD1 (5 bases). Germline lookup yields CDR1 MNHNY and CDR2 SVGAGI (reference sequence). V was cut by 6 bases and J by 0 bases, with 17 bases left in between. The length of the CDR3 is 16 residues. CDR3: CASRRSGGRLNTEAFF. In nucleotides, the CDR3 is TGTGCCAGCAGGCGATCCGGGGGAAGGCTGAACACTGAAGCTTTCTTT.

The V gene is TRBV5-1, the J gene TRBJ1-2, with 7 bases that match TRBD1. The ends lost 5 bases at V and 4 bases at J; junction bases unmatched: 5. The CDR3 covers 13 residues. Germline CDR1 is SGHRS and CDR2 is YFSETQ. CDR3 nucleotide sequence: TGCGCCAGCAGACAAACAGGGGCCTATGGCTACACCTTC. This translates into CASRQTGAYGYTF.

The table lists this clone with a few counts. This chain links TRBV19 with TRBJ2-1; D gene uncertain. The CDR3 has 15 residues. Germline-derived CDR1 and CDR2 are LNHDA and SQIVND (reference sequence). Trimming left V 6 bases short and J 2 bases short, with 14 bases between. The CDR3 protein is CASRVEDNTYNEQFF. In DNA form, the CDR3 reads TGTGCCAGTAGAGTGGAAGACAACACCTACAATGAGCAGTTCTTC. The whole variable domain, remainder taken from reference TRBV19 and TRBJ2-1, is DGGITQSPKYLFRKEGQNVTLSCEQNLNHDAMYWYRQDPGQGLRLIYYSQIVNDFQKGDIAEGYSVSREKKESFPLTVTSAQKNPTAFYLCASRVEDNTYNEQFFGPGTRLTVL.

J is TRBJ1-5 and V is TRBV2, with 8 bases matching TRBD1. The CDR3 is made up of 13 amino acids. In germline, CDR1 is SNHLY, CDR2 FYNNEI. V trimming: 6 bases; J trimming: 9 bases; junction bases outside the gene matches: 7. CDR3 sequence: CASRPGQGAPQHF. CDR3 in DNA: TGTGCCAGCAGACCAGGACAGGGCGCGCCCCAGCATTTT.

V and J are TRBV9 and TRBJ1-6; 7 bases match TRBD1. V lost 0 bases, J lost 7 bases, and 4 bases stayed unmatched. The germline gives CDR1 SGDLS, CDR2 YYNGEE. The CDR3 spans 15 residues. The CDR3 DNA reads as TGTGCCAGCAGCGTAGTGGACAGGTTGAATTCACCCCTCCACTTT. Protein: CASSVVDRLNSPLHF.